This is a list of T cell receptor beta chains from one sample in a study of radiation and T cells in renal cell carcinoma. Sequenced by immunoSEQ multiplex PCR; TCRdb stores in-frame clones only, minus some. The sample consists of about 83,000 clones, 70% to 90% of them appearing once. This specimen was blood, taken from a patient whose treatment included radiotherapy and nephrectomy. The source is a woman aged 55-69 years with renal cell carcinoma. Each CDR3 is given with its conserved first and last residue. Size tells how often a clone was seen (once, few, many) or the class of an expanded clone, and some rows leave it out.

j_call v_call clone_size cdr3_aa
TRBJ2-1 TRBV2 NA CASSIAGAYKSGNEQFF
TRBJ2-5 TRBV6-1 NA CASSTGGYGQETQYF
TRBJ1-2 TRBV9 NA CASSLSSRDRGHGYTF
TRBJ1-3 TRBV7-6 NA CASSSIANTIYF
TRBJ2-7 TRBV6-1 NA CASSGTGFEQYF
TRBJ1-2 TRBV28 NA CASSPALDQPGYTF
TRBJ2-7 TRBV19 NA CASSIAHLYEQYF
TRBJ2-3 TRBV2 NA CASSEFATDTQYF
TRBJ2-1 TRBV23-1 NA CASSQSAAPPWGQGIYNEQFF
TRBJ2-7 TRBV2 NA CASSETQGNYEQYF
TRBJ1-1 TRBV27 few CASSLYPGSTEAFF
TRBJ2-7 TRBV6-5 NA CASGRDRSSYEQYF
TRBJ1-1 TRBV7-3 NA CASSLLQGGLTEAFF
TRBJ1-2 TRBV4-2 NA CASSPAPGQEGYTF
TRBJ1-2 TRBV19 NA CASSIGAGNNYGYTF
TRBJ1-6 TRBV5-4 NA CASSFVGSYNSPLHF
TRBJ2-5 TRBV7-3 NA CASSLGTAGGETQYF
TRBJ2-1 TRBV2 NA CASSEEGAQFF